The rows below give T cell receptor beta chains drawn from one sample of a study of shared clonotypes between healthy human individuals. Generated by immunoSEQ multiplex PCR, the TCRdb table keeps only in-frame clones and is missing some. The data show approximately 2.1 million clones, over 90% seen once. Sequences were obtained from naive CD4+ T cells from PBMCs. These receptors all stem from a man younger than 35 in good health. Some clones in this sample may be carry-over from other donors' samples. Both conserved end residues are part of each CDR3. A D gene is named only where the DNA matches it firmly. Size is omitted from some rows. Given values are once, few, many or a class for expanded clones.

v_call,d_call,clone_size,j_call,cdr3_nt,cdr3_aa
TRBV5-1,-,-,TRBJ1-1,TGCGCCAGCAGCTTCTATCCGGGCACTGAAGCTTTCTTT,CASSFYPGTEAFF
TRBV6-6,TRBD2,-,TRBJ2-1,TGTGCCAGCAGTTACTGGAGGACTAGCGGGAACAATGAGCAGTTCTTC,CASSYWRTSGNNEQFF
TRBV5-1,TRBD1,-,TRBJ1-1,TGCGCCAGCAGTTTAGGGACAGGGGAAACTGAAGCTTTCTTT,CASSLGTGETEAFF
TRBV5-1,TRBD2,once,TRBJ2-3,TGCGCCAGCAGCTTGGGTAGGACGGGAGGGATTGGAGCAGATACGCAGTATTTT,CASSLGRTGGIGADTQYF
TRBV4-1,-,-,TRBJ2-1,TGCGCCAGCAGCCTTAGCTGGTCCGGGGGCAGGTCCTACAATGAGCAGTTCTTC,CASSLSWSGGRSYNEQFF
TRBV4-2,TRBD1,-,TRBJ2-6,TGTGCCAGCAGCCAGGGGGACAGATACTCTGGGGCCAACGTCCTGACTTTC,CASSQGDRYSGANVLTF
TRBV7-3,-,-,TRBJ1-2,TGTGCCAGCAGCTTAGAGGCGGGATATGGCTACACCTTC,CASSLEAGYGYTF
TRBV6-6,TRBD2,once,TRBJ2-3,TGTGCCAGCAGTTACGCTAGCGGGAGCAGAGCAGATACGCAGTATTTT,CASSYASGSRADTQYF
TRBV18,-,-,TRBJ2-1,TGTGCCAGCTCACCGGTGGCGGGAAAGGAGCAGTTCTTC,CASSPVAGKEQFF
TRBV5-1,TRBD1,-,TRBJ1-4,TGCGCCAGCAAAGTCGGGACAGGGAATGAAAAACTGTTTTTT,CASKVGTGNEKLFF
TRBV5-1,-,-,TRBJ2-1,TGCGCCAGCAGCTTGGCGGCTAGCGTGTACAATGAGCAGTTCTTC,CASSLAASVYNEQFF
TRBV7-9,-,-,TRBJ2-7,TGTGCCAGCAGCTCTAGGGCGGGACTCATAAACTACGAGCAGTACTTC,CASSSRAGLINYEQYF